This T cell receptor (beta chain) came from a study of identical twins. Using its own MiXCR run on the 5' RACE reads, TCRdb lists one record per CDR3 protein. The sample has approximately 230,000 distinct CDR3 sequences; roughly 7.1% are singletons. The count of this clonotype is one. Germline loops: CDR1 GTSNPN, CDR2 SVGIG (reference sequence). This CDR3 is 13 amino acids long. V trimming: 8 bases; J trimming: 0 bases; junction bases outside the gene matches: 7. This same sample was also part of a study on T cells expressing NK-cell markers.

The chain carries TRBV30 and TRBJ2-7; TRBD2 agrees at 7 bases. The sample comprised CD8+ T cells sorted from blood. The source of this sequence is a woman between 18 and 29 years old in good health. In DNA form, the CDR3 reads TGTGCCCAAGGGCGGGAGAGCTCCTACGAGCAGTACTTC. Translation gives CAQGRESSYEQYF.